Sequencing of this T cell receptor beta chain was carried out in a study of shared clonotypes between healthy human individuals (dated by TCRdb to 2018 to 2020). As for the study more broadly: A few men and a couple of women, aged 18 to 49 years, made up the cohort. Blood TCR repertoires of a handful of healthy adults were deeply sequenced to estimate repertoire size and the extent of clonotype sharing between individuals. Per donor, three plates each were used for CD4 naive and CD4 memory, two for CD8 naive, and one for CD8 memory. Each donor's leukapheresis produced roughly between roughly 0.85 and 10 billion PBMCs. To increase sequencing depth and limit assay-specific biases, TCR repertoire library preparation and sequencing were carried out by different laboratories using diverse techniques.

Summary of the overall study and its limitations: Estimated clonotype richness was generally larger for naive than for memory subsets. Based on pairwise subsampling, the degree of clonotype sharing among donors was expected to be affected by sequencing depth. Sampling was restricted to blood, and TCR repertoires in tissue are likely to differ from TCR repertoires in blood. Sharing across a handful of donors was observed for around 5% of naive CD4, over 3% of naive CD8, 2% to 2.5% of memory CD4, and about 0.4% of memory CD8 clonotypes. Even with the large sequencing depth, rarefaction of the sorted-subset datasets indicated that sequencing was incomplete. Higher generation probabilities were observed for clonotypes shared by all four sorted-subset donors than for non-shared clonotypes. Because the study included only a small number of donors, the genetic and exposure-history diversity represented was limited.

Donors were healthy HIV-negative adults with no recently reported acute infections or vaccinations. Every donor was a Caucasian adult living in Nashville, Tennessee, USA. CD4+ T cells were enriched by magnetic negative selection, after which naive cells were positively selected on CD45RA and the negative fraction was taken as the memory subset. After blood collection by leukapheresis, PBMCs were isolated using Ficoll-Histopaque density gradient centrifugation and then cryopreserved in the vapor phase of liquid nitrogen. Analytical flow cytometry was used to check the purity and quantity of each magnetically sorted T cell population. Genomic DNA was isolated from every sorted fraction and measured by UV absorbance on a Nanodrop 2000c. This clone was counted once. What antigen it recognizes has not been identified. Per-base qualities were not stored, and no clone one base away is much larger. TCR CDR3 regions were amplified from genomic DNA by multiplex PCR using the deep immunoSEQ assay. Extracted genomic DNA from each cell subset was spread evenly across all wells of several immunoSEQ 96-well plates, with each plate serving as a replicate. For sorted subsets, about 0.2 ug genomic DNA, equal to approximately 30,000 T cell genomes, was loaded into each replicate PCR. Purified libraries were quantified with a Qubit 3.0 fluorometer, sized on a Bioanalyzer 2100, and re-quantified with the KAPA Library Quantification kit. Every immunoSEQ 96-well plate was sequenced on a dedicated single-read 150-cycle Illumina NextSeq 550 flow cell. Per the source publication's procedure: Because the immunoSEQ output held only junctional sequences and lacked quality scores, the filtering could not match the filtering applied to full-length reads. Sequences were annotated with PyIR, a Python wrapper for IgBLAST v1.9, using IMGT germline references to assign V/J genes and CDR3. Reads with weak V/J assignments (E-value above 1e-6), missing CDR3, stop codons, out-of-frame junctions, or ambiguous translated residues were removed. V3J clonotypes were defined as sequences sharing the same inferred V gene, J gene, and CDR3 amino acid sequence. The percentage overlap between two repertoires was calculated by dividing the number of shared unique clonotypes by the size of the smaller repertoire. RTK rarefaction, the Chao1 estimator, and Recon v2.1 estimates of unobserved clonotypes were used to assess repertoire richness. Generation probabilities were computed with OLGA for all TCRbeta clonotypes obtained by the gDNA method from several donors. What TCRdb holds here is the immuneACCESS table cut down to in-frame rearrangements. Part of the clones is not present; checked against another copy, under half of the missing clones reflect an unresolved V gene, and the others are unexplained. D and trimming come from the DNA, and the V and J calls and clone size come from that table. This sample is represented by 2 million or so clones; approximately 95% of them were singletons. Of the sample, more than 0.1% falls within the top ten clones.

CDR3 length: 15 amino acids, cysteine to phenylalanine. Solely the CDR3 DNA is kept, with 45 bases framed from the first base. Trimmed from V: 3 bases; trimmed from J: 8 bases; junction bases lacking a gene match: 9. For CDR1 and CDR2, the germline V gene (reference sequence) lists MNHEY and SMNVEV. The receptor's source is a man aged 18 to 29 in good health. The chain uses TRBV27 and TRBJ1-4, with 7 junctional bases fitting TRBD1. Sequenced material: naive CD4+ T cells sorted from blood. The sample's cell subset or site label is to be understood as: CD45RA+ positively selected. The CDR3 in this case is CASSFPIRRGEKLFF. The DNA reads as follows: TGTGCCAGCAGTTTCCCTATTCGCAGGGGGGAAAAACTGTTTTTT.